This entry features one T cell receptor (beta chain) sequence. No antigen is known for it. Profiling relied on immunoSEQ multiplex PCR, and the TCRdb table lists in-frame clones only, not all of them. The table has 40,000 to 50,000 clones, more than 75% seen once; the top ten hold around 35%. The sample originates from a study of OX40 agonist ivuxolimab in advanced cancers. The CDR3 totals 13 residues. V lost 4 bases to trimming and J lost 1 base, with 7 bases between them. CDR1 and CDR2 from the germline V gene are SGHTA and FQGTGA. Overall study results and limits: The average count of expanded clones was higher among CD8+ T cells than among CD4+. Both blood CD4+ and CD8+ T cells showed clonal growth by week 6 at 0.1 to 3.0 mg/kg.

The chain carries TRBV7-3 and TRBJ1-1; tentative D call: TRBD1 (5 bases). The receptor was derived from an adult with an advanced solid tumor such as melanoma, head and neck, liver or kidney cancer. The source material was CD4+ or CD8+ T cells sorted from blood, sampled in a trial of the OX40 agonist ivuxolimab. CDR3 DNA: TGTGCCAGCAGCTCACAGGAGAACACTGAAGCTTTCTTT. Its translation is CASSSQENTEAFF.